Listed here are 7 T cell receptor beta chains from one sample, sequenced in a study of blood T cell repertoires in COVID-19. Clones were read by immunoSEQ multiplex PCR, and TCRdb kept only the in-frame ones, dropping some. The repertoire holds under 200,000 clones, with around 87% as singletons. Source material: peripheral blood. The receptors shown here come from a woman aged 80 or over in a cohort sampled during active or convalescent COVID-19.

The CDR3 nucleotides are TGTGCCAGCAACCAGGGCCTCGTACGGTCGGTGACAGATACGCAGTATTTT. This sequence encodes CASNQGLVRSVTDTQYF. The chain is built from TRBV7-9 and TRBJ2-3, with a possible D match to TRBD1 (5 bases). CDR1 SEHNR and CDR2 FQNEAQ come from the germline V gene (reference sequence). This CDR3 is 17 amino acids long. Deletions cut 7 bases from V and 3 bases from J, with 23 bases between.

The chain couples TRBV6-5 to TRBJ2-7; TRBD2 matches 7 bases. The CDR3 consists of 13 residues. Germline lookup yields CDR1 MNHEY and CDR2 SVGAGI. The J segment lost 3 bases and the V segment lost 10 bases, leaving 9 bases of the junction unmatched. CDR3 loop: CATTGWGGYEQYF. As DNA, the CDR3 is TGTGCCACCACGGGTTGGGGGGGCTACGAGCAGTACTTC.

This clone has only one observation. J is TRBJ2-7 and V is TRBV28; no reliable D call. CDR1 MDHEN and CDR2 SYDVKM come from the germline V gene. V lost 6 bases to trimming and J lost 3 bases, with 15 bases between them. CDR3 length equals 14 residues. The CDR3 nucleotides are TGTGCCAGCAGCCGCCCCGGTCCTAACTACGAGCAGTACTTC. This encodes CASSRPGPNYEQYF.

CDR3 amino acids: CASSYSGGTNYGYTF. As DNA, the CDR3 is TGTGCCAGCAGTTACTCAGGGGGCACTAACTATGGCTACACCTTC. This sequence joins TRBV6-5 and TRBJ1-2, with 7 bases aligning to TRBD1. Unmatched junction bases numbered 1, after V lost 0 bases and J lost 0 bases. Germline lookup yields CDR1 MNHEY and CDR2 SVGAGI. This CDR3 contains 15 residues.

The gene calls are TRBV6-2 or TRBV6-3 and TRBJ2-3, with TRBD2 as a possible D gene (6 bases). This CDR3 is built from 19 residues. V gave up 0 bases and J gave up 4 bases, with 23 bases separating them. Per the germline V gene, CDR1 is MNHEY and CDR2 is SVGEGT. The CDR3, as DNA: TGTGCCAGCAGTTACTCCCCGGCGGGGCCAGAAGCCGGACCAGATACGCAGTATTTT. Protein product: CASSYSPAGPEAGPDTQYF.

This clone has only one observation. The V and J genes are TRBV24-1 and TRBJ2-1; no reliable D call. Germline CDR1 KGHDR, CDR2 SFDVKD. Trimming took off 3 bases at V and 11 bases at J, with 19 bases between the two ends. The CDR3 runs 15 residues. CDR3 nucleotide sequence: TGTGCCACCAGTGATCGGAGATCCCCCCTGAGGAAGCAGTTCTTC. It encodes CATSDRRSPLRKQFF.

The chain joins TRBV6-6 to TRBJ1-6, with 9 bases lining up with TRBD1. CDR1 and CDR2 (germline): MNHNY, SVGAGI (reference sequence). CDR3 length equals 14 residues. The V segment lost 6 bases and the J segment 8 bases; nucleotides outside the gene matches: 5. CDR3 sequence: CASSQTGGDSPLHF. The CDR3 bases are TGTGCCAGCAGCCAGACAGGGGGAGATTCACCCCTCCACTTT.